This is a list of T cell receptor beta chains from one sample in a study of T-cell reconstitution after alpha-beta-depleted transplantation in children. TCRdb fed the PCR reads into MiXCR, producing one record per CDR3 protein. The sample lists 200,000 to 250,000 distinct CDR3 sequences, approximately 11% occurring once. The sequencing here drew on PBMCs, taken before TCRalphabeta/CD19-depleted stem cell transplant. The receptors were gathered from a child younger than two with acute myeloid leukemia, due to receive a stem cell transplant. The CDR3 runs from the conserved cysteine through the conserved F or W. D genes are given only for firm matches. Some rows have no size entry. The others give once, few or many, or a class for an expanded clone.

J gene: TRBJ1-4
clone size: many
V gene: TRBV15
D gene: -
CDR3 DNA: TGTGCCACCAGCAGAGAGGCGGGGATCGGTGAAAAACTGTTTTTT
CDR3 protein: CATSREAGIGEKLFF

J gene: TRBJ1-2
clone size: -
V gene: TRBV12-3/TRBV12-4
D gene: -
CDR3 DNA: TGTGCCAGCAGTTTAAATGGGGGCGATGGCTACACCTTC
CDR3 protein: CASSLNGGDGYTF

J gene: TRBJ2-5
clone size: -
V gene: TRBV12-3/TRBV12-4
D gene: -
CDR3 DNA: TGTGCCAGCAGTTCGGCGGCCGGATGGCAAGAGACCCAGTACTTC
CDR3 protein: CASSSAAGWQETQYF

J gene: TRBJ1-5
clone size: many
V gene: TRBV29-1
D gene: -
CDR3 DNA: TGCAGCGTTGGAAGAGACAATCAGCCCCAGCATTTT
CDR3 protein: CSVGRDNQPQHF

J gene: TRBJ1-5
clone size: many
V gene: TRBV7-2
D gene: TRBD1
CDR3 DNA: TGTGCCAGCACCAGGGACAGGGCAATTGGCAATCAGCCCCAGCATTTT
CDR3 protein: CASTRDRAIGNQPQHF

J gene: TRBJ2-7
clone size: -
V gene: TRBV20-1
D gene: TRBD1
CDR3 DNA: TGCAGTGCTAGGGGACAGGGGACAAACGAGCAGTACTTC
CDR3 protein: CSARGQGTNEQYF

J gene: TRBJ1-3
clone size: -
V gene: TRBV4-1
D gene: -
CDR3 DNA: TGCGCCAGCAGCCCGGACCGGGACACCATATATTTT
CDR3 protein: CASSPDRDTIYF

J gene: TRBJ2-7
clone size: many
V gene: TRBV9
D gene: -
CDR3 DNA: TGTGCCAGCCAGGGTAGATACGAGCAGTACTTC
CDR3 protein: CASQGRYEQYF

J gene: TRBJ1-3
clone size: many
V gene: TRBV20-1
D gene: -
CDR3 DNA: TGCAGTGCTAGACTCGGCCCCTCTGGAAACACCATATATTTT
CDR3 protein: CSARLGPSGNTIYF

J gene: TRBJ1-1
clone size: many
V gene: TRBV7-6
D gene: -
CDR3 DNA: TGTGCCAGCAGCTTCGGCAGGAACACTGAAGCTTTCTTT
CDR3 protein: CASSFGRNTEAFF

J gene: TRBJ2-7
clone size: large
V gene: TRBV20-1
D gene: -
CDR3 DNA: TGCAGTGCTGCCGGACCGTCCTCCTACGAGCAGTACTTC
CDR3 protein: CSAAGPSSYEQYF

J gene: TRBJ2-1
clone size: many
V gene: TRBV20-1
D gene: TRBD2
CDR3 DNA: TGCAGTGCGTATAGGCCGGGACTAGCGTTTGCCAATGAGCAGTTCTTC
CDR3 protein: CSAYRPGLAFANEQFF

J gene: TRBJ2-7
clone size: many
V gene: TRBV20-1
D gene: -
CDR3 DNA: TGCAGTGCTAGAGATAGGCAGTACGAGCAGTACTTC
CDR3 protein: CSARDRQYEQYF

J gene: TRBJ2-1
clone size: many
V gene: TRBV28
D gene: TRBD2
CDR3 DNA: TGTGCCAGCAGTCTCGGAGGCCTGGGACTAGTCGATGAGCAGTTCTTC
CDR3 protein: CASSLGGLGLVDEQFF

J gene: TRBJ2-1
clone size: many
V gene: TRBV4-2
D gene: TRBD2
CDR3 DNA: TGTGCCAGCAGCCGCGGACTAGCGGGAGTGAGTGAGCAGTTCTTC
CDR3 protein: CASSRGLAGVSEQFF

J gene: TRBJ1-1
clone size: few
V gene: TRBV20-1
D gene: -
CDR3 DNA: TGCAGTGCTAGAGGGGTGTTCGGCACTGAAGCTTTCTTT
CDR3 protein: CSARGVFGTEAFF

J gene: TRBJ1-1
clone size: many
V gene: TRBV24-1
D gene: TRBD1
CDR3 DNA: TGTGCCACCAGTGCCAGGGGGCGAGGCGACACTGAAGCTTTCTTT
CDR3 protein: CATSARGRGDTEAFF

J gene: TRBJ1-6
clone size: many
V gene: TRBV6-1
D gene: -
CDR3 DNA: TGTGCCAGCCGAAGGGGCAGGGGCGATTCACCCCTCCACTTT
CDR3 protein: CASRRGRGDSPLHF

J gene: TRBJ2-3
clone size: many
V gene: TRBV7-2
D gene: TRBD2
CDR3 DNA: TGTGCCAGCAGCTTAGAACGGGGGGTCCCCACAGATACGCAGTATTTT
CDR3 protein: CASSLERGVPTDTQYF

J gene: TRBJ2-7
clone size: many
V gene: TRBV19
D gene: -
CDR3 DNA: TGTGCCAGTAGTATGGGGCAGGGACTCTCCTACGAGCAGTACTTC
CDR3 protein: CASSMGQGLSYEQYF

J gene: TRBJ2-7
clone size: -
V gene: TRBV12-3/TRBV12-4
D gene: -
CDR3 DNA: TGTGCTAGCAGCCCCCGTATGTTGGGCCGGGCCTACGAGCTGTACTTC
CDR3 protein: CASSPRMLGRAYELYF

J gene: TRBJ2-7
clone size: many
V gene: TRBV7-8
D gene: -
CDR3 DNA: TGTGCCAGCAGCTTAAGGACAGACGCCTACGAGCAGTACTTC
CDR3 protein: CASSLRTDAYEQYF

J gene: TRBJ1-2
clone size: many
V gene: TRBV20-1
D gene: -
CDR3 DNA: TGCAGTGCTATCCGTCCCGGGGGTGGCTACACCTTC
CDR3 protein: CSAIRPGGGYTF

J gene: TRBJ2-2
clone size: many
V gene: TRBV7-8
D gene: TRBD1
CDR3 DNA: TGTGCCAGCAGCCAGTGGACAGGGTCCGGGGAGCTGTTTTTT
CDR3 protein: CASSQWTGSGELFF

J gene: TRBJ2-5
clone size: -
V gene: TRBV19
D gene: TRBD2
CDR3 DNA: TGTGCCAGTAGTACAGCGGGATGGCAAGAGACCCAGTACTTC
CDR3 protein: CASSTAGWQETQYF

J gene: TRBJ2-1
clone size: many
V gene: TRBV7-9
D gene: TRBD2
CDR3 DNA: TGTGCCGACAACCGACTAGCGGCAGGTCATCTGGACAATGAGCAGTTCTTC
CDR3 protein: CADNRLAAGHLDNEQFF

J gene: TRBJ1-1
clone size: many
V gene: TRBV20-1
D gene: -
CDR3 DNA: TGCAGTGCTAGAGAACAATTGGGGCATACCATGAACACTGAAGCTTTCTTT
CDR3 protein: CSAREQLGHTMNTEAFF

J gene: TRBJ2-3
clone size: many
V gene: TRBV12-3/TRBV12-4
D gene: TRBD1
CDR3 DNA: TGTGCCAGCAGTTTTGGGACAGTAAGCACAGATACGCAGTATTTT
CDR3 protein: CASSFGTVSTDTQYF

J gene: TRBJ2-7
clone size: few
V gene: TRBV28
D gene: -
CDR3 DNA: TGTGCCAGCAGTCCGCACAGTATCTTCTACGAGCAGTACTTC
CDR3 protein: CASSPHSIFYEQYF

J gene: TRBJ1-1
clone size: many
V gene: TRBV12-3/TRBV12-4
D gene: TRBD1
CDR3 DNA: TGTGCCAGCAGATACGACAGGGGGTTTGAAGCTTTCTTT
CDR3 protein: CASRYDRGFEAFF

J gene: TRBJ2-1
clone size: many
V gene: TRBV7-2
D gene: TRBD2
CDR3 DNA: TGTGCCAGCAGCTTAGGGACTAGCTGGGGCAATGAGCAGTTCTTC
CDR3 protein: CASSLGTSWGNEQFF

J gene: TRBJ2-7
clone size: many
V gene: TRBV10-3
D gene: -
CDR3 DNA: TGTGCCATCAGTGCTTTAACAGAGTACGAGCAGTACTTC
CDR3 protein: CAISALTEYEQYF

J gene: TRBJ1-6
clone size: many
V gene: TRBV20-1
D gene: -
CDR3 DNA: TGCAGTGCTACCCGACAGCTCTCCTATAATTCACCCCTCCACTTT
CDR3 protein: CSATRQLSYNSPLHF

J gene: TRBJ2-1
clone size: few
V gene: TRBV4-2
D gene: -
CDR3 DNA: TGTGCCAGCAGCCAAGATATTAGCACCATTCAATACAATGAGCAGTTCTTC
CDR3 protein: CASSQDISTIQYNEQFF

J gene: TRBJ2-3
clone size: many
V gene: TRBV25-1
D gene: -
CDR3 DNA: TGTGCCAGCAGTTCGGGGCCTCCGACAGATACGCAGTATTTT
CDR3 protein: CASSSGPPTDTQYF

J gene: TRBJ1-5
clone size: -
V gene: TRBV2
D gene: -
CDR3 DNA: TGTGCCAGCAGTCCTTCCGGACGGGCTCCTAGCAATCAGCCCCAGCATTTT
CDR3 protein: CASSPSGRAPSNQPQHF

J gene: TRBJ2-1
clone size: many
V gene: TRBV12-3/TRBV12-4
D gene: -
CDR3 DNA: TGTGCCAGCAGGGACCGGGCCTACAATGAGCAGTTCTTC
CDR3 protein: CASRDRAYNEQFF

J gene: TRBJ1-5
clone size: many
V gene: TRBV6-2/TRBV6-3
D gene: -
CDR3 DNA: TGTGCCAGCAGTTACATAGACAGCGGCCAGCCCCAGCATTTT
CDR3 protein: CASSYIDSGQPQHF

J gene: TRBJ1-1
clone size: -
V gene: TRBV30
D gene: TRBD1
CDR3 DNA: TGTGCCTGGACGAGGCAGGGGGTCGTGGCTTTCTTT
CDR3 protein: CAWTRQGVVAFF

J gene: TRBJ1-2
clone size: many
V gene: TRBV7-9
D gene: -
CDR3 DNA: TGTGCCAGCAGCTTAGAACGGGGGGGCTATGGCTACACCTTC
CDR3 protein: CASSLERGGYGYTF

J gene: TRBJ2-1
clone size: many
V gene: TRBV27
D gene: -
CDR3 DNA: TGTGCCAGCAGTCTCCAGCGGAGAGGGAATGAGCAGTTCTTC
CDR3 protein: CASSLQRRGNEQFF

J gene: TRBJ2-7
clone size: many
V gene: TRBV12-2
D gene: -
CDR3 DNA: TGTGCAAGTCGCTTAGTTGGTTTCCACGAGCAGTACTTC
CDR3 protein: CASRLVGFHEQYF

J gene: TRBJ1-2
clone size: many
V gene: TRBV20-1
D gene: -
CDR3 DNA: TGCAGTGCTCCCCCGGGTCCCTATGGCTACACCTTC
CDR3 protein: CSAPPGPYGYTF

J gene: TRBJ2-5
clone size: many
V gene: TRBV7-3
D gene: -
CDR3 DNA: TGTGCCAGCAGCTCACACCCACAGGAGACCCAGTACTTC
CDR3 protein: CASSSHPQETQYF

J gene: TRBJ2-7
clone size: many
V gene: TRBV5-1
D gene: -
CDR3 DNA: TGCGCCAGCAGCTTGGCCGAGCGAAACGAGCAGTACTTC
CDR3 protein: CASSLAERNEQYF

J gene: TRBJ2-1
clone size: many
V gene: TRBV5-5
D gene: TRBD2
CDR3 DNA: TGTGCCAGCAGCTTGGTCCCGGGACTAGCGGGAGGAAACAATGAGCAGTTCTTC
CDR3 protein: CASSLVPGLAGGNNEQFF

J gene: TRBJ2-1
clone size: many
V gene: TRBV3-1
D gene: TRBD2
CDR3 DNA: TGTGCCAGCAGCCTTAGCGGGACTAACTACAATGAGCAGTTCTTC
CDR3 protein: CASSLSGTNYNEQFF

J gene: TRBJ1-3
clone size: -
V gene: TRBV7-2
D gene: -
CDR3 DNA: TGTGCCAGCTCCGGGGGACACAGGGCTGGAAACACCATATATTTT
CDR3 protein: CASSGGHRAGNTIYF

J gene: TRBJ2-3
clone size: many
V gene: TRBV7-9
D gene: -
CDR3 DNA: TGTGCCAGCAGCCAAAGTCCAGGCACAGATACGCAGTATTTT
CDR3 protein: CASSQSPGTDTQYF

J gene: TRBJ2-6
clone size: many
V gene: TRBV20-1
D gene: -
CDR3 DNA: TGCAGTGCTAGAGACAGCTCTGGGGCCAACGTCCTGACTTTC
CDR3 protein: CSARDSSGANVLTF

J gene: TRBJ2-1
clone size: many
V gene: TRBV5-1
D gene: -
CDR3 DNA: TGCGCCAGCAGGCATTCAGGTTTGGACTTATACAATGAGCAGTTCTTC
CDR3 protein: CASRHSGLDLYNEQFF

J gene: TRBJ1-1
clone size: many
V gene: TRBV6-1
D gene: -
CDR3 DNA: TGTGCCAGCAGTGGGAACACTGAAGCTTTCTTT
CDR3 protein: CASSGNTEAFF